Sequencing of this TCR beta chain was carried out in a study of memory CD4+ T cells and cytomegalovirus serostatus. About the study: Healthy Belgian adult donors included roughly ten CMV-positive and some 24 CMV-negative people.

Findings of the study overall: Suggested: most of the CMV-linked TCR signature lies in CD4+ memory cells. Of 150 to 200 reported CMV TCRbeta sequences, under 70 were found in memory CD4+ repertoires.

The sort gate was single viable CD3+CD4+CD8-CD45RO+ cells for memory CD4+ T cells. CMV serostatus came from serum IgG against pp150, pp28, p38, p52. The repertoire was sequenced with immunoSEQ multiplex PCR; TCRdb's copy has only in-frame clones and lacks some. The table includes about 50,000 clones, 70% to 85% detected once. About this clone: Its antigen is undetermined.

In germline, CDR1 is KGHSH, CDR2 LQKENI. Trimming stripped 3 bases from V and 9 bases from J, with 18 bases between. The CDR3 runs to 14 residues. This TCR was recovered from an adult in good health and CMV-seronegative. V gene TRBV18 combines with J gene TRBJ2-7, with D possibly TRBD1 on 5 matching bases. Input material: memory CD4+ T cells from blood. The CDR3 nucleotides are TGTGCCAGCTCACCTGACAGCAAAGACACGGGGCAGTACTTC. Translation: CASSPDSKDTGQYF.